These T cell receptor beta chains were read from a single sample in a study of CD8+CD57+ T cells in acquired aplastic anemia. Using its own MiXCR run on the reads, TCRdb lists one record per CDR3 protein. The sample yields 130,000 or so distinct CDR3 sequences, 50% to 60% seen once. Sequencing was carried out using sorted CD4+, CD8+, or CD8+CD57+ T cells (not recorded which) from PBMCs. The source is a human donor with aplastic anemia. CDR3s include the opening cysteine and the closing phenylalanine or tryptophan. D genes are given only for firm matches. Some rows mark clone size as missing; the rest say once, few, many or name a class of expanded clone.

cdr3_aa	cdr3_nt	j_call	v_call	clone_size	d_call
CASSFQPGQVNTEAFF	TGTGCCAGCAGTTTTCAACCGGGACAGGTGAACACTGAAGCTTTCTTT	TRBJ1-1	TRBV27	few	TRBD1
CASSLTGGNEQYF	TGTGCCAGCAGCTTAACTGGGGGGAACGAGCAGTACTTC	TRBJ2-7	TRBV7-3	-	-
CASSIEDSSYEQYF	TGTGCCAGTAGTATAGAGGACTCCTCCTACGAGCAGTACTTC	TRBJ2-7	TRBV19	-	-
CASRAAANTGELFF	TGTGCCAGCAGGGCAGCGGCGAACACCGGGGAGCTGTTTTTT	TRBJ2-2	TRBV3-1	once	-
CVSSVRTKNTGGLFF	TGTGTCAGCAGCGTAAGGACAAAGAACACCGGGGGGCTGTTTTTT	TRBJ2-2	TRBV9	-	-
CSARTGGLYEQYF	TGCAGTGCTAGAACGGGGGGACTCTACGAGCAGTACTTC	TRBJ2-7	TRBV20-1	-	TRBD2
CASSLEASGNDEQYF	TGCGCCAGCAGCTTGGAGGCTAGCGGGAATGACGAGCAGTACTTC	TRBJ2-7	TRBV5-1	many	TRBD2
CASRPGTSIEQFF	TGTGCCAGCAGACCCGGGACCAGCATTGAGCAGTTCTTC	TRBJ2-1	TRBV25-1	once	-
CASGAGTQINYGYTF	TGTGCCAGCGGTGCCGGGACCCAGATTAACTATGGCTACACCTTC	TRBJ1-2	TRBV6-1	many	-
CASSQGRGWTEAFF	TGTGCCAGCAGCCAAGGGCGGGGTTGGACTGAAGCTTTCTTT	TRBJ1-1	TRBV3-1	-	-
CASSEGVGTEAFF	TGTGCCAGCAGCGAAGGGGTTGGCACTGAAGCTTTCTTT	TRBJ1-1	TRBV9	few	-
CATSEETSGIGNEQFF	TGTGCCACCAGTGAGGAGACTAGCGGGATAGGCAATGAGCAGTTCTTC	TRBJ2-1	TRBV24-1	-	TRBD2
CAISEYRGGNEQYF	TGTGCCATCAGTGAGTACAGGGGAGGGAACGAGCAGTACTTC	TRBJ2-7	TRBV10-3	-	-
CASSQGTSGLSSYNEQFF	TGCGCCAGCAGCCAGGGCACTAGCGGGCTTAGCTCCTACAATGAGCAGTTCTTC	TRBJ2-1	TRBV4-1	-	TRBD2
CATSGSYGSYEQYF	TGTGCCACCAGTGGATCCTACGGATCCTACGAGCAGTACTTC	TRBJ2-7	TRBV24-1	-	-
CASSSTPGEETQYF	TGTGCCAGCAGCTCCACCCCGGGAGAAGAGACCCAGTACTTC	TRBJ2-5	TRBV7-6	-	-
CASSFAGDSSYNEQFF	TGTGCCAGCAGCTTTGCTGGGGATAGCTCCTACAATGAGCAGTTCTTC	TRBJ2-1	TRBV7-2	once	-
CASSLAIEADYGYTF	TGTGCCAGCAGCTTAGCAATAGAGGCCGACTATGGCTACACCTTC	TRBJ1-2	TRBV7-2	many	-
CASTPTHGGEQYF	TGTGCCAGCACCCCCACCCACGGGGGCGAGCAGTACTTC	TRBJ2-7	TRBV7-8	-	-
CASSLGQNSPLHF	TGTGCCAGTAGTCTTGGACAAAATTCACCCCTCCACTTT	TRBJ1-6	TRBV19	-	-
CASSQSGGAFGEQYF	TGCGCCAGCAGCCAGTCAGGGGGCGCGTTCGGTGAGCAGTACTTC	TRBJ2-7	TRBV4-1	-	TRBD1
CATGSTRTGGEGNTEAFF	TGTGCCACCGGATCCACGCGGACAGGGGGCGAGGGGAACACTGAAGCTTTCTTT	TRBJ1-1	TRBV15	few	TRBD1
CASSRRGGYTEAFF	TGTGCCAGCAGCCGTCGAGGGGGGTACACTGAAGCTTTCTTT	TRBJ1-1	TRBV27	few	-
CATSEVGINQPQHF	TGTGCCACCAGTGAGGTCGGCATCAATCAGCCCCAGCATTTT	TRBJ1-5	TRBV24-1	-	-
CASSPGRAGASTDTQYF	TGTGCCAGCAGCCCCGGCCGAGCAGGCGCTAGCACAGATACGCAGTATTTT	TRBJ2-3	TRBV7-6	few	-
CASSAISPAYF	TGTGCCAGCAGCGCGATTTCTCCGGCGTACTTC	TRBJ2-7	TRBV2	-	-
CSASLADFTQYF	TGCAGTGCTTCACTAGCGGATTTTACGCAGTATTTT	TRBJ2-3	TRBV20-1	few	TRBD2
CSASHYGQGSNQPQHF	TGCAGTGCTAGCCACTACGGGCAGGGGAGCAATCAGCCCCAGCATTTT	TRBJ1-5	TRBV20-1	few	-
CASSPGLGVIYGYTF	TGTGCCAGTAGTCCTGGATTAGGGGTGATCTATGGCTACACCTTC	TRBJ1-2	TRBV19	-	-